This T cell receptor beta chain was captured by sequencing in a study of blood T cell repertoires in COVID-19. Turning to the study itself: Specimens from acute and convalescent COVID-19 originated in the United States, Italy and Spain.

The V gene end was trimmed by 4 bases and the J gene end by 3 bases; junction bases not matched to a gene: 4. The germline V gene encodes CDR1 SGHRS and CDR2 YFSETQ. CDR3 length: 14 residues. Profiling relied on immunoSEQ multiplex PCR, and the TCRdb table lists in-frame clones only, not all of them. Altogether approximately 120,000 clones are present, roughly 87% being singletons, with the ten largest covering 25% to 30%. The clonotype originates from a woman over 75 with acute or convalescent COVID-19. Sequencing was performed on peripheral blood. The V and J genes are TRBV5-1 and TRBJ1-1; 9 nucleotides agree with TRBD1. The CDR3, as DNA: TGCGCCAGCAGCCAACAGGGGGCGCACACTGAAGCTTTCTTT. Translating gives CASSQQGAHTEAFF.